The rows below give T cell receptor beta chains drawn from one sample of a study of Ad26.COV2.S vaccination and SARS-CoV-2 variants. TCRdb's table, derived via immunoSEQ multiplex PCR, lists solely in-frame clones and lacks some. This table holds some 390,000 clones, less than 90% found once. The sample in question was peripheral blood, obtained in a trial of Ad26.COV2.S vaccine versus placebo. The origin of the receptors is a person aged 18 to 65 who received the Ad26.COV2.S COVID-19 vaccine or a placebo. Both conserved end residues are part of each CDR3. D genes are given only for firm matches. The size entry is marked missing in some rows and otherwise reads once, few, many or a size class.

CDR3: CASRAVAGGTNTGELFF
DNA: TGTGCCAGCCGGGCGGTAGCGGGGGGAACGAACACCGGGGAGCTGTTTTTT
D: TRBD2
size: many
V: TRBV2
J: TRBJ2-2

CDR3: CAWGASETQYF
DNA: TGTGCCTGGGGGGCTTCAGAGACCCAGTACTTC
D: NA
size: NA
V: TRBV30
J: TRBJ2-5

CDR3: CASSSGGTRRDEQFF
DNA: TGCGCCAGCAGCTCTGGGGGGACTAGAAGGGATGAGCAGTTCTTC
D: TRBD2
size: NA
V: TRBV5-1
J: TRBJ2-1

CDR3: CASSSPQGAEETQYF
DNA: TGTGCCAGCAGCTCACCCCAGGGGGCGGAAGAGACCCAGTACTTC
D: TRBD1
size: NA
V: TRBV7-2
J: TRBJ2-5

CDR3: CASSQGQTQYF
DNA: TGTGCCAGCAGCCAGGGCCAGACGCAGTATTTT
D: NA
size: NA
V: TRBV14
J: TRBJ2-3

CDR3: CASRPRGYEQFF
DNA: TGTGCCAGTCGCCCGCGGGGGTATGAGCAGTTCTTC
D: TRBD2
size: NA
V: TRBV6-5
J: TRBJ2-1

CDR3: CATFLTWTVQYNSPLHF
DNA: TGTGCCACCTTTTTGACGTGGACAGTGCAATATAATTCACCCCTCCACTTT
D: NA
size: NA
V: TRBV24-1
J: TRBJ1-6

CDR3: CASSISGTGGRDTQYF
DNA: TGTGCCAGTAGTATTTCCGGGACAGGGGGCCGCGATACGCAGTATTTT
D: TRBD1
size: NA
V: TRBV19
J: TRBJ2-3

CDR3: CASKGRSYNEQFF
DNA: TGTGCCAGTAAGGGCAGGTCGTACAATGAGCAGTTCTTC
D: NA
size: NA
V: TRBV19
J: TRBJ2-1

CDR3: CASSQDQVGLYEQYF
DNA: TGCGCCAGCAGCCAAGATCAGGTGGGATTGTACGAGCAGTACTTC
D: NA
size: NA
V: TRBV4-1
J: TRBJ2-7

CDR3: CASSQEGF
DNA: TGCGCCAGCAGTCAGGAGGGGTTT
D: NA
size: once
V: TRBV23-1
J: TRBJ1-3

CDR3: CASSGTSEDTEAFF
DNA: TGTGCCAGCAGCGGGACCTCAGAGGACACTGAAGCTTTCTTT
D: NA
size: NA
V: TRBV2
J: TRBJ1-1